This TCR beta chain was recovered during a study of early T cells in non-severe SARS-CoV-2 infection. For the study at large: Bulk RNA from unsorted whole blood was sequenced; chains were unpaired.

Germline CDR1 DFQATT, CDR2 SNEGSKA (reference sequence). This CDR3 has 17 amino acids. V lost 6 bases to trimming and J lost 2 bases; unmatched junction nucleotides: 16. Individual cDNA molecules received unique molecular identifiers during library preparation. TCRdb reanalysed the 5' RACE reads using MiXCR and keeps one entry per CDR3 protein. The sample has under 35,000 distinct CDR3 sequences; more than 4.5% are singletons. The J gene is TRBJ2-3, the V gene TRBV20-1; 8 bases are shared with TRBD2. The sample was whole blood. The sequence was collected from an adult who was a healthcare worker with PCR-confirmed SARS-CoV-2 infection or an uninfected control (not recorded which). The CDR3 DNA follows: TGCAGTGCAACCCAAGCGGGAGTTACTGGCCCCACAGATACGCAGTATTTT. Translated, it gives CSATQAGVTGPTDTQYF.